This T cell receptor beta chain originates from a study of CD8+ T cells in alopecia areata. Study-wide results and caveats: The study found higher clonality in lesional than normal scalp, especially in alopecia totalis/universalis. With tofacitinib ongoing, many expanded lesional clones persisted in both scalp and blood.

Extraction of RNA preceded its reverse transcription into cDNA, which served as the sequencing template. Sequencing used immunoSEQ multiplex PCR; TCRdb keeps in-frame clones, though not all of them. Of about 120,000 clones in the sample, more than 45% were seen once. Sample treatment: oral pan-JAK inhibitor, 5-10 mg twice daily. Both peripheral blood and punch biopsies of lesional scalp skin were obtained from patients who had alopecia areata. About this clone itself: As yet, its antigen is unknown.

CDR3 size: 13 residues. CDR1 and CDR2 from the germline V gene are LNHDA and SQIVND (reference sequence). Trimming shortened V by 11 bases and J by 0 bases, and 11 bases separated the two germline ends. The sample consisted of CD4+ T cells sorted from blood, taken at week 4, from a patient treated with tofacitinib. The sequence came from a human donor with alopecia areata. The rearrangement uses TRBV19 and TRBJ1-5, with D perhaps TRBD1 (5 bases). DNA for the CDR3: TGTGCCGGGGGATCCGATAGCAATCAGCCCCAGCATTTT. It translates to CAGGSDSNQPQHF.